This entry features one T cell receptor (beta chain) sequence. It has no known antigen specificity. The sample holds no much larger clone one base away, and base qualities are not on file. Libraries were constructed by the immunoSEQ multiplex PCR assay. In the paper's pipeline: A statistical classification framework was built to diagnose cytomegalovirus status from the catalog of TCR beta chain sequences. TCRdb holds this immuneACCESS table with in-frame rearrangements only. Some clones are missing; in checked studies, unresolved V genes explain under half, and the rest has no known cause. V and J calls and clone size come straight from that table; D and trimming were deduced from the DNA. The sample records 200,000 or so clones, around 80% of which are singletons. The ten largest clones take up roughly 13% of the sample. The data were taken from a study of cytomegalovirus exposure and HLA in healthy donors (dated by TCRdb to 2017 to 2019). In terms of the full investigation: According to a later analysis, the approximately 130 validation repertoires were produced on the same platform as the approximately 620 repertoires of the first cohort. The study aimed to test whether cataloging public T cell receptors could reveal signatures of past pathogen exposure. A separate validation cohort of more than 100 different subjects was used in addition to the roughly 700-subject first cohort. To predict cytomegalovirus infection status, the study brought together high-throughput TCR immunosequencing, statistical association of individual TCRs with disease status, and machine learning. What the research found in general, with its limitations: Most TCR sequences were seen in very few donors, while some public TCRs were found in many individuals. The classifier was reported to diagnose cytomegalovirus status with high specificity and sensitivity in both the original cohort and the validation cohort. The authors suggested that the approach could potentially be generalized to other disease states and immunological phenotypes. All 130 or so repertoires were used to score co-occurrence in the validation cohort in a later analysis, because that analysis had no HLA typing for the cohort. The study listed 164 TCR beta chains as associated with cytomegalovirus. In vitro tests confirmed that a few of the cytomegalovirus-associated TCR beta chains recognize cytomegalovirus antigens. Subsequent analysis determined that TCRs grouped into clusters in the first cohort also showed a tendency toward co-occurrence across the 90 to 150 validation repertoires, and approximately 94% of cluster scores exceeded 0.

Donors formed part of the validation cohort, which comprised 95 to 150 subjects and was distinct from the first cohort of 550 to 850 subjects. The CDR3 runs 15 residues from the cysteine to the phenylalanine. Of all the DNA, just the CDR3 is kept, 45 bases in frame from base 1. V is pruned by 4 bases and J by 0 bases, leaving 7 bases of the junction without a gene match. As encoded in the germline V gene, CDR1 is SGDLS while CDR2 is YYNGEE. The sequence was collected from a woman aged 30 to 39 in good health and CMV-seropositive. The sample comprised PBMCs. The chain is made from TRBV9 and TRBJ2-7; TRBD1 matches 7 bases in the middle. The DNA reads TGTGCCAGCAGCAGTGACAGGGTGGGCTCCTACGAGCAGTACTTC. This codes for CASSSDRVGSYEQYF.